This TCR beta chain derives from a study of blood T cell repertoires in COVID-19. The table came from immunoSEQ multiplex PCR; TCRdb's copy has only in-frame clones and leaves some out. Found here are around 140,000 clones, more than 75% of them singletons; the top ten hold about an eighth. The V gene end was trimmed by 4 bases and the J gene end by 3 bases; junction bases not matched to a gene: 4. The CDR3 covers 14 residues. CDR1 is SGHNT, CDR2 YYREEE, per germline (reference sequence). Sequencing was done on a sample of peripheral blood. J is TRBJ2-3 and V is TRBV5-4, with 8 positions matching TRBD1. This TCR was recovered from a woman in her sixties or seventies with COVID-19, enrolled during active disease. CDR3 sequence reads: CASSPDRATDTQYF. The DNA for the CDR3 is TGTGCCAGCAGCCCGGACAGGGCGACAGATACGCAGTATTTT.